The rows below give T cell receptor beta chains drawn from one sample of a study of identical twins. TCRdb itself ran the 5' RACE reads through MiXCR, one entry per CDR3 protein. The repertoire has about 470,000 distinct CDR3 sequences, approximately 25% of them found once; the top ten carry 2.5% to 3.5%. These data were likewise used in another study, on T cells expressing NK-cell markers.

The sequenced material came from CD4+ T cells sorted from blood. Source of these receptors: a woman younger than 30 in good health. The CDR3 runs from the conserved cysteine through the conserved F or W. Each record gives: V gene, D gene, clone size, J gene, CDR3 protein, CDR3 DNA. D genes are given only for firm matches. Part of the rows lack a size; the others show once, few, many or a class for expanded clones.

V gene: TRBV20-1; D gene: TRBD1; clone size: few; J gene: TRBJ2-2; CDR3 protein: CSARFGTGNTGELFF; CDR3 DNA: TGCAGTGCTAGATTCGGGACAGGGAACACCGGGGAGCTGTTTTTT
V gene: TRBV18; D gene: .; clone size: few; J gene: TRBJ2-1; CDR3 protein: CASSPQGLSYNEQFF; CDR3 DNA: TGTGCCAGCTCGCCACAGGGCCTCTCCTACAATGAGCAGTTCTTC
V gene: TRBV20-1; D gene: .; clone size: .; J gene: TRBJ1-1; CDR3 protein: CSARVTASNTEAFF; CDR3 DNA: TGCAGTGCTAGGGTGACAGCATCGAACACTGAAGCTTTCTTT
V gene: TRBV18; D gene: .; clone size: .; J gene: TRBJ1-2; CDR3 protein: CASIGVTNYGYTF; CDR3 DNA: TGTGCCAGCATTGGGGTTACTAACTATGGCTACACCTTC
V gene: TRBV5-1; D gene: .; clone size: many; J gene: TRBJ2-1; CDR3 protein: CASSTTPGANEQFF; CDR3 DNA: TGCGCCAGCAGCACAACCCCCGGGGCTAATGAGCAGTTCTTC
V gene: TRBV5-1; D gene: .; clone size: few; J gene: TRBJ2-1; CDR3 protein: CASSWTDSAYNEQFF; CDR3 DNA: TGCGCCAGCAGCTGGACAGACTCTGCCTACAATGAGCAGTTCTTC
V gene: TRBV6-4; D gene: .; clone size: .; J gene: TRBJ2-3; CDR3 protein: CASSYVSTSTDTQYF; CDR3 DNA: TGTGCCAGCAGTTATGTCTCGACTAGCACAGATACGCAGTATTTT
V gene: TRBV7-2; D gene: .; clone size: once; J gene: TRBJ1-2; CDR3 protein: CASSLRGQGFYGYTF; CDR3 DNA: TGTGCCAGCAGCTTACGGGGGCAGGGGTTCTATGGCTACACCTTC
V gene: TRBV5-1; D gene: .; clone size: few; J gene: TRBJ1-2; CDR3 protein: CASSATGDGNYGYTF; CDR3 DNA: TGCGCCAGCAGCGCGACGGGGGATGGCAACTATGGCTACACCTTC
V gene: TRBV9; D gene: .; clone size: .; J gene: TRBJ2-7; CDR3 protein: CASSASPRGPYGEQYF; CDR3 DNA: TGTGCCAGCAGCGCAAGCCCCCGGGGCCCCTATGGCGAGCAGTACTTC
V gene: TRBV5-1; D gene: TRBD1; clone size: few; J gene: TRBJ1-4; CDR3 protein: CASSWEGAEKLFF; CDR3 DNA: TGCGCCAGCAGCTGGGAGGGGGCTGAAAAACTGTTTTTT
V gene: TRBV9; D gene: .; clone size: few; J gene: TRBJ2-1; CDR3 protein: CASSALSVNEQFF; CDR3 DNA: TGTGCCAGCAGCGCATTGTCGGTTAATGAGCAGTTCTTC
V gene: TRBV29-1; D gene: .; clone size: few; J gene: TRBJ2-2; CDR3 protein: CSGGARGGGNTGELFF; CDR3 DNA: TGCAGCGGCGGGGCCCGAGGGGGAGGCAACACCGGGGAGCTGTTTTTT
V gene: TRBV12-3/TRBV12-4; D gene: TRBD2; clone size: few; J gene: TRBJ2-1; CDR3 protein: CASSFSSSGSYNEQFF; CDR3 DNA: TGTGCCAGCAGTTTTTCGTCTAGCGGGAGTTACAATGAGCAGTTCTTC
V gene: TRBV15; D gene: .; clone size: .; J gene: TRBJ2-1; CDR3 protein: CATSSLVAVPYNEQFF; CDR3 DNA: TGTGCCACCAGCAGTTTAGTCGCAGTCCCCTACAATGAGCAGTTCTTC
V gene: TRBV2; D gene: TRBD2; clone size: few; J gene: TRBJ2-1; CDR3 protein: CASSELRGEIYNEQFF; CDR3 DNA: TGTGCCAGCAGTGAACTGCGGGGGGAGATCTACAATGAGCAGTTCTTC
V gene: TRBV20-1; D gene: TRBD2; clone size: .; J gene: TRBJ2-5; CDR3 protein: CSAPGLAEETQYF; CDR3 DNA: TGCAGTGCTCCCGGACTAGCGGAAGAGACCCAGTACTTC
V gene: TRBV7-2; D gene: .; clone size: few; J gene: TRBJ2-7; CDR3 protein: CASSLVYGTPSYEQYF; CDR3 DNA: TGTGCCAGCAGCTTAGTTTACGGGACACCATCCTACGAGCAGTACTTC
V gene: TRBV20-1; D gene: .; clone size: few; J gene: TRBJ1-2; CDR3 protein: CSASRGDGYTF; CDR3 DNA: TGCAGTGCTTCCCGGGGCGATGGCTACACCTTC
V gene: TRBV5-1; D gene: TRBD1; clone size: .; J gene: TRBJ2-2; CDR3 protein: CASSLGHRGAGELFF; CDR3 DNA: TGCGCCAGCAGCTTGGGACACAGGGGGGCCGGGGAGCTGTTTTTT
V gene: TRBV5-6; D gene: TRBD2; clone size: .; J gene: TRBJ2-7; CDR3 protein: CASSLTSGALRDEQYF; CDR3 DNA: TGTGCCAGCAGCTTAACTAGCGGGGCCCTCCGGGACGAGCAGTACTTC
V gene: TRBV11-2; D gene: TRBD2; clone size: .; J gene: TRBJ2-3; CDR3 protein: CASRIRRRGGTDTQYF; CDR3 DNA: TGTGCCAGCAGAATAAGGAGGCGGGGGGGGACAGATACGCAGTATTTT
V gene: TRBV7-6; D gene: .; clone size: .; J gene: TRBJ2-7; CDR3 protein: CASSSGVPFSEQYF; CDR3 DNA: TGTGCCAGCAGCTCCGGTGTACCGTTCAGCGAGCAGTACTTC
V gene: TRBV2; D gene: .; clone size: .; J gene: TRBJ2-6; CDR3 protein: CASSELTSGANVLTF; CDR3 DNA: TGTGCCAGCAGTGAGCTGACCTCTGGGGCCAACGTCCTGACTTTC
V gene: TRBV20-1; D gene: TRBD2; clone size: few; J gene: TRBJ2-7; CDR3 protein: CSATPGGGGSYEQYF; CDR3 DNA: TGCAGTGCTACCCCGGGGGGGGGTGGCTCCTACGAGCAGTACTTC
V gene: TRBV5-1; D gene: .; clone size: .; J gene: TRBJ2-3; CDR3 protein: CASSSKAGTDTQYF; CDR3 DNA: TGCGCCAGCAGCTCTAAAGCAGGGACAGATACGCAGTATTTT
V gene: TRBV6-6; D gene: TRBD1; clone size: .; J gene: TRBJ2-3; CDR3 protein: CATSDRATDTQYF; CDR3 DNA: TGTGCCACCTCGGACAGGGCCACAGATACGCAGTATTTT
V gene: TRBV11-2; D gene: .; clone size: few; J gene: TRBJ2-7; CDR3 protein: CASSLQPGHYEQYF; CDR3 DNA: TGTGCCAGCAGCTTACAGCCGGGACACTACGAGCAGTACTTC
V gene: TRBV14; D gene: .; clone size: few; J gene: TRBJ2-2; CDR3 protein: CASSQGFSGPGELFF; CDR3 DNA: TGTGCCAGCAGCCAAGGATTTTCGGGACCCGGGGAGCTGTTTTTT
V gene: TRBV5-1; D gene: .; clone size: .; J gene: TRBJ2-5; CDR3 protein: CASSLATGGTETQYF; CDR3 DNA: TGCGCCAGCAGCTTGGCAACTGGGGGGACGGAGACCCAGTACTTC
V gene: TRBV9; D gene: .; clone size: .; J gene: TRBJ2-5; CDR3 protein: CASGLGSSGQETQYF; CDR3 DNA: TGTGCCAGCGGATTAGGGAGCAGCGGACAAGAGACCCAGTACTTC
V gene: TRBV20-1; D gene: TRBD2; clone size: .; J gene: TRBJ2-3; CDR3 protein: CSARLAGGLQTDTQYF; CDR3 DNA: TGCAGTGCTAGACTAGCGGGAGGATTACAGACAGATACGCAGTATTTT
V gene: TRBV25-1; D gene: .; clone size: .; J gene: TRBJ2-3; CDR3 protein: CASSFTLRRGTDTQYF; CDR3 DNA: TGTGCCAGCAGTTTTACCTTGAGGAGGGGCACAGATACGCAGTATTTT
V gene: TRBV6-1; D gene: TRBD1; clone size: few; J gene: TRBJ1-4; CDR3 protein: CASMKGAYRTNEKLFF; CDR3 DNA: TGTGCCAGCATGAAGGGGGCTTATCGAACTAATGAAAAACTGTTTTTT
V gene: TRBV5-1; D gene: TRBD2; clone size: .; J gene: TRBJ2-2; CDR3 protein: CASMEPGLADTGELFF; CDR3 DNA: TGCGCCAGCATGGAGCCGGGACTAGCGGACACCGGGGAGCTGTTTTTT
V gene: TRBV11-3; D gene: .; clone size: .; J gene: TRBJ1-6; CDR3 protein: CASSLTPNSPLHF; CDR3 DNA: TGTGCCAGCAGCTTAACCCCTAATTCACCCCTCCACTTT
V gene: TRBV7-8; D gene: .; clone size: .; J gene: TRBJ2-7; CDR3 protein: CASSAYGTRINEQYF; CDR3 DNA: TGTGCCAGCAGCGCCTACGGGACACGGATTAACGAGCAGTACTTC
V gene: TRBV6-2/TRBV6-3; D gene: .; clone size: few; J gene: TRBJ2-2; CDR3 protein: CASSLMYTGELFF; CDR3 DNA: TGTGCCAGCAGCTTGATGTATACCGGGGAGCTGTTTTTT
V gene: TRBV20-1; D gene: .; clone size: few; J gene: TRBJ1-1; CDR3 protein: CSARDTEAFF; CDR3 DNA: TGCAGTGCTAGGGACACTGAAGCTTTCTTT
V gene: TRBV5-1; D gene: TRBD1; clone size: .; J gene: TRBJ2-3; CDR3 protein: CASSIGQGTDTQYF; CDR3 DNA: TGCGCCAGCAGCATAGGACAGGGCACAGATACGCAGTATTTT
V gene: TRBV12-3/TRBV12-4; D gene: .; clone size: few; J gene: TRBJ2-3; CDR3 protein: CASTRSDTQYF; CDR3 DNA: TGTGCCAGCACCCGTTCAGATACGCAGTATTTT
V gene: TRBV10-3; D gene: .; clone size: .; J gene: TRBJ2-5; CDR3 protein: CAISESDLQETQYF; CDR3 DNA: TGTGCCATCAGTGAGTCCGACCTTCAAGAGACCCAGTACTTC
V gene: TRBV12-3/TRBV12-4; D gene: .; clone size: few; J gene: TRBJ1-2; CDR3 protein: CASSFLGAYYGYTF; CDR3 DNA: TGTGCCAGCAGTTTTCTGGGGGCTTACTATGGCTACACCTTC
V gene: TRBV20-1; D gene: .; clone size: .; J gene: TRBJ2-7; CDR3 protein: CSARRWRGLYEQYF; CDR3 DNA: TGCAGTGCTAGAAGGTGGCGGGGACTCTACGAGCAGTACTTC
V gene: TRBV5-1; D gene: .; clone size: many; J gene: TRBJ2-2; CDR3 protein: CASKAGATGELFF; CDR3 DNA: TGCGCCAGCAAGGCCGGGGCCACCGGGGAGCTGTTTTTT
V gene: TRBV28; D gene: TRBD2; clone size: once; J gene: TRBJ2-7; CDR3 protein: CASRHTSGNSYEQYF; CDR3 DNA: TGTGCCAGCAGACACACTAGCGGAAACTCCTACGAGCAGTACTTC
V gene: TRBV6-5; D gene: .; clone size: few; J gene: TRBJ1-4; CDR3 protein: CASSYIGQFNEKLFF; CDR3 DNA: TGTGCCAGCAGTTACATAGGACAGTTTAATGAAAAACTGTTTTTT
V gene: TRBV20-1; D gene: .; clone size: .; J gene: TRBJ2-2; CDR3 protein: CSVSGSSGELFF; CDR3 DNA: TGCAGTGTGTCGGGATCCAGCGGGGAGCTGTTTTTT
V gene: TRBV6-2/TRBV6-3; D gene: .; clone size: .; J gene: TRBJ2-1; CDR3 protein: CASSYGPNPYNEQFF; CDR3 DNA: TGTGCCAGCAGTTACGGACCTAACCCTTATAATGAGCAGTTCTTC
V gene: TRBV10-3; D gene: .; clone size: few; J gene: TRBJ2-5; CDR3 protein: CAISGQVQETQYF; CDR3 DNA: TGTGCCATCAGTGGGCAAGTCCAAGAGACCCAGTACTTC
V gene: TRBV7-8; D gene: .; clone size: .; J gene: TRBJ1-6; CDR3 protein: CASSLERFSPLHF; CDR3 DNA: TGTGCCAGCAGCTTAGAGAGGTTTTCACCCCTCCACTTT
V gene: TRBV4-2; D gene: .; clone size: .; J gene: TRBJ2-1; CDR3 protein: CASQTGYDNEQFF; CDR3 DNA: TGTGCCAGCCAAACAGGGTACGACAATGAGCAGTTCTTC